The next 30 T cell receptor beta chains were all read from a single sample in a study of T-cell reconstitution after alpha-beta-depleted transplantation in children. This sample's TCRbeta library carried unique molecular identifier barcodes. Via MiXCR, TCRdb re-called the PCR reads, giving one row per CDR3 protein. Here the sample spans around 240,000 distinct CDR3 sequences, 9.7% being singletons. The sequences come from PBMCs from the stem cell graft donor, collected from the stem cell graft. These receptors were taken from a human donor who donated a stem cell graft to a child with SCID.

This clonotype has at least ten counts. This sequence joins TRBV12-3 or TRBV12-4 and TRBJ1-2; TRBD1 might be the D (5 bases). Trimming shortened V by 5 bases and J by 0 bases, and 16 bases separated the two germline ends. This CDR3 region has 16 residues. The CDR3, as DNA: TGTGCCAGCAGTCGCACCCAGGGCCTAGCTAACTATGGCTACACCTTC. Translation: CASSRTQGLANYGYTF.

This clonotype showed up many times. V and J are TRBV20-1 and TRBJ2-7; 11 bases map to TRBD2. The CDR3 is 14 residues long. CDR1 is DFQATT and CDR2 is SNEGSKA in the germline V gene (reference sequence). The ends lost 1 base at V and 6 bases at J; junction bases unmatched: 5. CDR3 sequence: CSARVAGGPLEQYF. The CDR3 nucleotides are TGCAGTGCTAGAGTAGCGGGGGGGCCCCTCGAGCAGTACTTC.

This clonotype was seen at least ten times. The rearrangement joins TRBV12-3 or TRBV12-4 to TRBJ1-2; no clear D. V was pared by 6 bases and J by 2 bases, with 7 bases between. This CDR3 has 12 residues. CDR3 nucleotides: TGTGCCAGCAGCCGCATGAACTATGGCTACACCTTC. Its translation is CASSRMNYGYTF.

This clonotype was found many times. The gene calls are TRBV5-1 and TRBJ2-2; no clear D. Trimming took 5 bases from V and 6 from J, leaving 20 bases between them. The CDR3 runs 16 residues. Looked up from germline, CDR1 is SGHRS and CDR2 is YFSETQ. The CDR3 DNA reads TGCGCCAGCAGTCACCGCACATCCAGTGTCCCCGGGGAGCTGTTTTTT. Translated: CASSHRTSSVPGELFF.

This clonotype was detected ten times or more. V and J are TRBV5-1 and TRBJ1-5; TRBD1 is a possible D gene (5 bases). This CDR3 spans 15 amino acids. Trimming removed 2 bases from V and 3 bases from J, with 12 bases in between. The germline V gene has CDR1 SGHRS and CDR2 YFSETQ. The CDR3 DNA follows: TGCGCCAGCAGCTTATCAGACAGTCTCAATCAGCCCCAGCATTTT. Amino acid sequence: CASSLSDSLNQPQHF.

This clonotype occurred many times. This chain links TRBV12-3 or TRBV12-4 with TRBJ1-5; TRBD1 agrees at 7 bases. CDR3 length: 15 residues. Trimming at V came to 6 bases and at J to 1 base, leaving 6 bases not matched to a gene. CDR3 protein: CASSSGTASNQPQHF. In nucleotides, the CDR3 is TGTGCCAGCAGCTCCGGGACAGCAAGCAATCAGCCCCAGCATTTT.

This clonotype was seen ten or more times. The J gene is TRBJ1-6, the V gene TRBV7-2; D call uncertain. The CDR3 runs 17 residues. Germline values: CDR1 SGHTA, CDR2 FQGNSA. V lost 4 bases, J lost 6 bases, and 19 bases lay in between. The CDR3 reads CASSSPLGETLNSPLHF. For the CDR3, the DNA is TGTGCCAGCAGCTCCCCCTTGGGCGAAACCCTTAATTCACCCCTCCACTTT.

This clonotype was picked up many times. This rearrangement joins TRBV20-1 to TRBJ2-3; a possible D gene is TRBD2 (6 bases). Germline assignment: CDR1 DFQATT and CDR2 SNEGSKA (reference sequence). The CDR3 spans 18 residues. The V and J ends lost 0 bases and 2 bases respectively, with 21 bases between them. For the CDR3, the DNA is TGCAGTGCTAGAGATCACGTCCGGGGGTTATCTGACACAGATACGCAGTATTTT. Protein: CSARDHVRGLSDTDTQYF.

This clonotype appeared many times. The genes are TRBV20-1 and TRBJ2-5; a weak D match, TRBD2 (5 bases). The germline gives CDR1 DFQATT, CDR2 SNEGSKA (reference sequence). The V end was cut by 3 bases, the J end by 5 bases, with 10 bases between. CDR3 length: 12 residues. The DNA for the CDR3 is TGCAGTGCTAGCACGAGCGGTGAGACCCAGTACTTC. Amino acid sequence: CSASTSGETQYF.

The table lists this clonotype with many counts. This chain uses TRBV20-1 with TRBJ1-3, with D possibly matching TRBD1 (6 bases). V lost 7 bases, J lost 2 bases, and 12 bases lay in between. The germline V gene has CDR1 DFQATT and CDR2 SNEGSKA (reference sequence). This CDR3 comprises 13 residues. Written as DNA, the CDR3 is TGCAGTGTAGCCCAGGGGCCTGGAAACACCATATATTTT. Protein sequence: CSVAQGPGNTIYF.

This clonotype occurred many times. J is TRBJ2-1 and V is TRBV20-1; TRBD1 agrees at 7 bases. The trim removed 1 base at V and 8 bases at J, leaving 14 bases unmatched. The germline gives CDR1 DFQATT, CDR2 SNEGSKA (reference sequence). CDR3 length equals 16 residues. CDR3 protein: CSARGHSGQKGDEQFF. In DNA form, the CDR3 reads TGCAGTGCTAGAGGTCACTCGGGACAGAAGGGCGATGAGCAGTTCTTC.

This clonotype appeared many times. The chain recombines TRBV29-1 with TRBJ1-1, with a weak D call TRBD1 (5 bases). Germline V lookup: CDR1 SQVTM, CDR2 ANQGSEA. V lost 7 bases and J lost 0, with 12 bases in between. The CDR3 has 13 amino acids. The CDR3 region has the DNA TGCAGCGGATCCGGGACTGTGAACACTGAAGCTTTCTTT. Protein product: CSGSGTVNTEAFF. Using reference TRBV29-1 and TRBJ1-1 for the parts outside the CDR3, the full variable domain is SAVISQKPSRDICQRGTSLTIQCQVDSQVTMMFWYRQQPGQSLTLIATANQGSEATYESGFVIDKFPISRPNLTFSTLTVSNMSPEDSSIYLCSGSGTVNTEAFFGQGTRLTVV.

This clonotype was counted ten times or more. This chain joins TRBV28 and TRBJ2-4, with 8 bases aligning to TRBD1. The CDR3 spans 13 residues. The trim removed 8 bases at V and 4 bases at J, leaving 4 bases unmatched. Germline V lookup: CDR1 MDHEN, CDR2 SYDVKM. CDR3 DNA: TGTGCCAGCGCGGGGACAGGAAAAAACATTCAGTACTTC. Translated: CASAGTGKNIQYF.

This clonotype occurred many times. The rearrangement links TRBV11-1 to TRBJ2-1; D not certain. The V and J ends lost 0 bases and 4 bases respectively, with 7 bases between them. The CDR3 consists of 14 residues. Germline CDR1 SGHAT, CDR2 FQDESV (reference sequence). CDR3 sequence: CASSLATVYNEQFF. CDR3 bases: TGTGCCAGCAGCTTAGCGACCGTTTACAATGAGCAGTTCTTC.

This clonotype was detected many times. The J gene is TRBJ2-2, the V gene TRBV21-1. TRBV21-1 is recorded as a pseudogene. This CDR3 is built from 15 residues. The CDR3 loop is CASSKEHTKTGELFF. The CDR3, as DNA: TGTGCCAGCAGCAAAGAACACACAAAAACCGGGGAGCTGTTTTTT.

This clonotype has at least ten counts. The chain employs TRBV11-2 and TRBJ2-3; no clear D gene. Germline CDR1 is SGHAT and CDR2 is FQNNGV. The CDR3 has 16 amino acids. V lost 6 bases and J 1 base, leaving 17 bases between the germline ends. CDR3 in amino acids: CASRIGVAGGTDTQYF. The CDR3 DNA reads as TGTGCCAGCAGAATAGGAGTGGCAGGTGGCACAGATACGCAGTATTTT.

This clonotype occurred many times. CDR3 region: CASSLGLAGGYSYNEQFF. The CDR3 region has the DNA TGTGCCAGCAGCTTAGGACTAGCGGGGGGGTACTCCTACAATGAGCAGTTCTTC. The V and J genes are TRBV7-8 and TRBJ2-1; 14 nucleotides align to TRBD2. V shed 1 base, J shed 0 bases, and the junction held 2 bases outside the gene matches. CDR1 is SGHVS, CDR2 FQNEAQ, per germline. This CDR3 has 18 amino acids.

This clonotype was counted at least ten times. The chain employs TRBV9 and TRBJ2-7, with unresolved D. Germline CDR1 is SGDLS and CDR2 is YYNGEE. V lost 4 bases and J 3 bases, leaving 11 bases between the germline ends. This CDR3 contains 13 residues. The CDR3 DNA reads as TGTGCCAGCAGCCCTAATAGTGTCTACGAGCAGTACTTC. Encoded protein: CASSPNSVYEQYF.

About this clonotype: This may come from a read error, since a much larger clone is one base off. The chain uses TRBV28 and TRBJ2-5; TRBD1 is a possible D gene (6 bases). Per germline, CDR1 MDHEN and CDR2 SYDVKM. This CDR3 has 13 residues. The CDR3 loop is CASSPGTRKSQHF. CDR3 DNA sequence: TGTGCCAGCAGTCCAGGGACAAGGAAATCCCAGCACTTC. Variable domain in full (rest from reference TRBV28 and TRBJ2-5): DVKVTQSSRYLVKRTGEKVFLECVQDMDHENMFWYRQDPGLGLRLIYFSYDVKMKEKGDIPEGYSVSREKKERFSLILESASTNQTSMYLCASSPGTRKSQHFGPGTRLLVL.

This clonotype was counted at least ten times. This chain's CDR3 is CASSSQGTVDGEQYF. CDR3 nucleotide sequence: TGTGCCAGCAGTTCTCAGGGGACGGTTGATGGCGAGCAGTACTTC. The chain joins TRBV12-3 or TRBV12-4 to TRBJ2-7; D is possibly TRBD1 (6 bases). Trimming removed 4 bases from V and 6 bases from J, with 19 bases in between. CDR3 length equals 15 residues.

This clonotype appeared many times. The chain has TRBV5-1 and TRBJ2-1; no reliable D call. Trimming removed 2 bases at V and 6 bases at J, with 12 bases between. The CDR3 extends over 14 amino acids. Germline CDR1 is SGHRS and CDR2 is YFSETQ. CDR3 bases: TGCGCCAGCAGCTTCGGACGGGCCCCCAATGAGCAGTTCTTC. Amino acids: CASSFGRAPNEQFF.

This clonotype showed up many times. This chain links TRBV7-2 with TRBJ1-5; D is uncertain. The CDR3 covers 15 residues. V lost 3 bases and J lost 3, with 12 bases in between. CDR1 and CDR2 from the germline V gene are SGHTA and FQGNSA. CDR3 nucleotide sequence: TGTGCCAGCAGCTTGCGCGGCCTTATCAATCAGCCCCAGCATTTT. It encodes CASSLRGLINQPQHF.

This clonotype turned up a few times. The genes are TRBV18 and TRBJ1-2; 8 bases are a match to TRBD1. Germline V lookup: CDR1 KGHSH, CDR2 LQKENI. CDR3 length: 13 amino acids. Losses at the gene ends were 3 bases for V and 8 bases for J; bases not matched to a gene: 5. The CDR3 DNA reads as TGTGCCAGCTCACCGGACAGGGAAGAGGGCTACACCTTC. It specifies CASSPDREEGYTF.

This clonotype was counted between two and nine times. This chain connects TRBV6-5 to TRBJ2-7, with 10 nucleotides matching TRBD1. Trimming took 4 bases from V and 4 from J; bases not matched to a gene: 7. CDR3 length: 15 amino acids. CDR1 and CDR2 from the germline V gene are MNHEY and SVGAGI. Here the CDR3 reads CASSSGQGKVYEQYF. The CDR3 nucleotides are TGTGCCAGCAGTTCGGGACAGGGGAAAGTGTACGAGCAGTACTTC.

This clonotype was counted between two and nine times. CDR3 DNA sequence: TGTGCCAGCAGCGAGGGGGGACTGGACGAGCAGTACTTC. Its protein is CASSEGGLDEQYF. The chain has TRBV9 and TRBJ2-7; D is possibly TRBD1 or TRBD2 (6 bases each). The germline V gene has CDR1 SGDLS and CDR2 YYNGEE. This CDR3 has 13 amino acids. Trimming stripped 3 bases from V and 5 bases from J, with 12 bases between. The whole variable domain, filled in from reference TRBV9 and TRBJ2-7, reads DSGVTQTPKHLITATGQRVTLRCSPRSGDLSVYWYQQSLDQGLQFLIQYYNGEERAKGNILERFSAQQFPDLHSELNLSSLELGDSALYFCASSEGGLDEQYFGPGTRLTVT.

This clonotype has just one count. The rearrangement uses TRBV12-3 or TRBV12-4 and TRBJ2-1; the match to TRBD2 covers 9 bases. The CDR3 totals 17 residues. The trim removed 4 bases at V and 0 bases at J, leaving 7 bases unmatched. DNA for the CDR3: TGTGCCAGCAGTTATCCCCTAGCGGGAAACTCCTACAATGAGCAGTTCTTC. Its protein product is CASSYPLAGNSYNEQFF.

This clonotype was seen many times. The chain uses TRBV7-9 and TRBJ1-4; a possible D gene is TRBD1 (5 bases). The CDR3 sequence is 13 residues long. V lost 5 bases to trimming and J lost 12 bases, with 16 bases between them. Germline V gene data show CDR1 as SEHNR and CDR2 as FQNEAQ (reference sequence). The CDR3 reads CASSQKPGQELFF. The CDR3 coding sequence is TGTGCCAGCAGCCAAAAACCGGGGCAGGAACTGTTTTTT.

J is TRBJ2-7 and V is TRBV18; D might be TRBD1 (6 bases). The ends were cut back, 3 bases at V and 11 bases at J, with 11 bases in the middle. Germline V lookup: CDR1 KGHSH, CDR2 LQKENI. The CDR3 has 11 residues. The CDR3, as DNA: TGTGCCAGCTCACCCGGGAAGGGGGAGTACTTC. Translation: CASSPGKGEYF. The whole variable domain, filled in from reference TRBV18 and TRBJ2-7, reads NAGVMQNPRHLVRRRGQEARLRCSPMKGHSHVYWYRQLPEEGLKFMVYLQKENIIDESGMPKERFSAEFPKEGPSILRIQQVVRGDSAAYFCASSPGKGEYFGPGTRLTVT.

This clonotype was observed at least ten times. The chain couples TRBV12-3 or TRBV12-4 to TRBJ2-3; no clear D. Trimming stripped 8 bases from V and 1 base from J, with 7 bases between. The CDR3 contains 12 residues. The CDR3 spells CASGVGTDTQYF. The DNA of the CDR3 is TGTGCCAGCGGCGTCGGCACAGATACGCAGTATTTT.

This clonotype has at least ten counts. J is TRBJ1-2 and V is TRBV20-1; tentatively, D is TRBD1 (5 bases). This CDR3 region has 15 residues. Germline assignment: CDR1 DFQATT and CDR2 SNEGSKA (reference sequence). The germline V and J ends were trimmed by 2 bases and 4 bases, with 17 bases remaining between them. The CDR3 is CSARLTAGPSYGYTF. Written as DNA, the CDR3 is TGCAGTGCTAGACTAACAGCGGGGCCCTCCTATGGCTACACCTTC.